This TCR beta chain came from a study of CD8 T cells in ankylosing spondylitis. Regarding the study as a whole: Clones that were linked to disease were CD8+ and were relatively rare in peripheral blood. Reports say disease-linked clones showed up significantly more in matched ankylosing spondylitis synovial fluid. Earlier literature documents some of the motif variants in reactive arthritis synovial fluid and blood.

Scientists made TCR beta libraries using quantitative 5'-RACE with molecular barcodes. TCRdb reprocessed the 5' RACE reads with MiXCR, giving one entry per CDR3 protein. The sample has roughly 240,000 distinct CDR3 sequences, under 8.5% seen once. This clonotype showed up many times. Its antigen is not known. Germline CDR1 reads SQVTM; CDR2 reads ANQGSEA. The germline V and J ends were trimmed by 6 bases and 8 bases, with 22 bases remaining between them. The CDR3 has 14 amino acids. The clonotype originates from a female donor with ankylosing spondylitis or in good health (not recorded which). The chain links TRBV29-1 to TRBJ1-2, with a possible D match to TRBD1 (5 bases). The sample was blood, either unsorted or a sorted T cell fraction (not recorded which). The DNA for the CDR3 is TGCAGCGTCCTCTACGACAGACCACGGAGGGGCTACACCTTC. Amino acids: CSVLYDRPRRGYTF.